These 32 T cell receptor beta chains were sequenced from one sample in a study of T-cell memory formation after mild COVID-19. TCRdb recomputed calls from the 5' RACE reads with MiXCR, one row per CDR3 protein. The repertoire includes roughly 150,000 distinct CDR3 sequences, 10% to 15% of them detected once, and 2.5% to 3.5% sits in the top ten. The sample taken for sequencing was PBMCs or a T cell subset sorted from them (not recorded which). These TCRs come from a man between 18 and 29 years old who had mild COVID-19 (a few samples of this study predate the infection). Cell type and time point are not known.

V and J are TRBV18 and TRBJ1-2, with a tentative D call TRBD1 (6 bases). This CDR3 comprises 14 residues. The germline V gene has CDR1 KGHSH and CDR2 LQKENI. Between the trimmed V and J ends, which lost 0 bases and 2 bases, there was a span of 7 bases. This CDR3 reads CASSPPGGNYGYTF. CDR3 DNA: TGTGCCAGCTCACCACCGGGGGGCAACTATGGCTACACCTTC.

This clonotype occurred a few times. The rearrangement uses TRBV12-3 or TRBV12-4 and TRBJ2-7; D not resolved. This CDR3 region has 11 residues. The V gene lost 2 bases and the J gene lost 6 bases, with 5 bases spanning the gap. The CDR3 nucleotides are TGTGCCAGCAGTTTACAGGTCGAGCAGTACTTC. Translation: CASSLQVEQYF.

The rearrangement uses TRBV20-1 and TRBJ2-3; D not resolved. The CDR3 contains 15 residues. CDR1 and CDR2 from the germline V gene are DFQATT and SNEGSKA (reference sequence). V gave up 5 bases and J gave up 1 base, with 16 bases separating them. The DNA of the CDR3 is TGCAGTGCTCAAAATAGGAGAACGCGCACAGATACGCAGTATTTT. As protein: CSAQNRRTRTDTQYF.

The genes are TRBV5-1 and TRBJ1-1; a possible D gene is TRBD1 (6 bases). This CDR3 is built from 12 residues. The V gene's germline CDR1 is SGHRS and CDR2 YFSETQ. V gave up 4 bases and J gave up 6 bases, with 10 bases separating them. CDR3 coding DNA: TGCGCCAGCAGCCGGGACATGGCTGAAGCTTTCTTT. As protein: CASSRDMAEAFF. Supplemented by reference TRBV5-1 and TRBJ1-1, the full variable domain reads KAGVTQTPRYLIKTRGQQVTLSCSPISGHRSVSWYQQTPGQGLQFLFEYFSETQRNKGNFPGRFSGRQFSNSRSEMNVSTLELGDSALYLCASSRDMAEAFFGQGTRLTVV.

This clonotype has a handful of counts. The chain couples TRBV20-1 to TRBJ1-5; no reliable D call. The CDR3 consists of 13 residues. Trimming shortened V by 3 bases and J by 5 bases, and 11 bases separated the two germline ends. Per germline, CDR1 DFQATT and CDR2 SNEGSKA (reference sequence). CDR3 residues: CSARPAGDQPQHF. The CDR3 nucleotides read TGCAGTGCTAGGCCAGCCGGGGATCAGCCCCAGCATTTT.

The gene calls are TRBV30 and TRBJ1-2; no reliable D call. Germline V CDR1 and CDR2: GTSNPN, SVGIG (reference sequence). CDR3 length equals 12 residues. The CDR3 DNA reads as TGTGCTTCCAGTACGGCCGGCTATGGCTACACCTTC. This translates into CASSTAGYGYTF.

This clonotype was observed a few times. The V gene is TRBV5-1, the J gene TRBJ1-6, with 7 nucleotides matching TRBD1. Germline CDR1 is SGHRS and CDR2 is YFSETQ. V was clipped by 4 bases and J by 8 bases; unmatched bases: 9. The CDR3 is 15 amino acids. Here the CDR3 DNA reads TGCGCCAGCAGCCCGGGACAGACAACACATTCACCCCTCCACTTT. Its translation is CASSPGQTTHSPLHF.

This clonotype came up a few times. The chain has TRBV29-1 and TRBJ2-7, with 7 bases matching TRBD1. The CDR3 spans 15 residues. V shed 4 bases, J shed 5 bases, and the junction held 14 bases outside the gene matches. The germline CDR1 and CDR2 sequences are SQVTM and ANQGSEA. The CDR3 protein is CSVGPQRGRIDEQYF. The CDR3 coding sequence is TGCAGCGTTGGTCCTCAAAGGGGGCGTATCGACGAGCAGTACTTC.

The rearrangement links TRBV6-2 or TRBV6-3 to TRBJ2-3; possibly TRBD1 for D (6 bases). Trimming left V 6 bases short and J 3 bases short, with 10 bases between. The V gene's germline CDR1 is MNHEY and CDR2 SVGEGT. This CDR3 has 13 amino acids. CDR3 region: CASRSQGTDTQYF. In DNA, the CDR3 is TGTGCCAGCAGATCCCAGGGGACAGATACGCAGTATTTT.

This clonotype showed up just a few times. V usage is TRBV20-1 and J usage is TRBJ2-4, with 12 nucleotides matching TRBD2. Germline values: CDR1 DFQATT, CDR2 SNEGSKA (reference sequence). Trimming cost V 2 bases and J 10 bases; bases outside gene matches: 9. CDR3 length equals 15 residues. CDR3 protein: CSARPYGTSGLIQYF. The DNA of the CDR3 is TGCAGTGCTAGACCCTACGGGACTAGCGGGCTGATTCAGTACTTC.

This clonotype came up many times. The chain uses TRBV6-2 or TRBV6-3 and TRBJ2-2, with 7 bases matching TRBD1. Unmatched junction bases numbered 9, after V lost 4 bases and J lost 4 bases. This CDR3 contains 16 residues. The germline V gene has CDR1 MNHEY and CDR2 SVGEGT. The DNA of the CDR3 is TGTGCCAGCAGTTTCAAAGTCGGGACAGCCACCGGGGAGCTGTTTTTT. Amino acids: CASSFKVGTATGELFF.

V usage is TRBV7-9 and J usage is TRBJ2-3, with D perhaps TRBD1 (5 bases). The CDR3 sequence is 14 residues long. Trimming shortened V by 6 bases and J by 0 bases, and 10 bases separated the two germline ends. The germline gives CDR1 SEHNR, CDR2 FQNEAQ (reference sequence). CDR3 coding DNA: TGTGCCAGCAGTTTCGGACAAAGCACAGATACGCAGTATTTT. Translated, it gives CASSFGQSTDTQYF.

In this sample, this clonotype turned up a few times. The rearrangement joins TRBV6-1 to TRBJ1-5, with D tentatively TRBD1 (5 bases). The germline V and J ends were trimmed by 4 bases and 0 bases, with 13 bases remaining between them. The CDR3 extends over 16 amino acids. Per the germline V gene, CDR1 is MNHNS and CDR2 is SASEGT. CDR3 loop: CASSGSGGYSNQPQHF. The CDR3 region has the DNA TGTGCCAGCAGTGGGTCGGGGGGTTATAGCAATCAGCCCCAGCATTTT.

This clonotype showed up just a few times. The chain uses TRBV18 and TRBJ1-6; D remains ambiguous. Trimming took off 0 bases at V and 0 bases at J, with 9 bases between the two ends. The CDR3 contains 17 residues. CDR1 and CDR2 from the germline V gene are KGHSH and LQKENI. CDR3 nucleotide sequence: TGTGCCAGCTCACCACCCGCCCCGTTCTCCTATAATTCACCCCTCCACTTT. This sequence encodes CASSPPAPFSYNSPLHF.

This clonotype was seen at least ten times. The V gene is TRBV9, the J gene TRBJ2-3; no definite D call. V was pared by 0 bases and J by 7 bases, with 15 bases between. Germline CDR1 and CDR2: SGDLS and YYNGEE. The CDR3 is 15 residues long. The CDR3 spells CASSVAPVRLHTQYF. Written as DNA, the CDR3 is TGTGCCAGCAGCGTAGCCCCCGTCCGTCTCCATACGCAGTATTTT.

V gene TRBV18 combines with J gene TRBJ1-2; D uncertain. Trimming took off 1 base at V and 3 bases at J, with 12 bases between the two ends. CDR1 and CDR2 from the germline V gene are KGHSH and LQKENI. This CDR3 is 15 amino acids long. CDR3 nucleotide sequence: TGTGCCAGCTCACCACAGGCTGTTGTCGACTATGGCTACACCTTC. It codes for CASSPQAVVDYGYTF. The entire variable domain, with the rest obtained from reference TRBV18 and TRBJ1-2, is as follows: NAGVMQNPRHLVRRRGQEARLRCSPMKGHSHVYWYRQLPEEGLKFMVYLQKENIIDESGMPKERFSAEFPKEGPSILRIQQVVRGDSAAYFCASSPQAVVDYGYTFGSGTRLTVV.

The DNA of the CDR3 is TGTGCCAGCAGCTCTAGCGGGATGCAAGAGACCCAGTACTTC. The encoded protein is CASSSSGMQETQYF. The chain links TRBV7-2 to TRBJ2-5; 9 bases are shared with TRBD2. The V and J ends lost 4 bases and 2 bases, in that order; junction bases with no gene match: 2. Germline CDR1 reads SGHTA; CDR2 reads FQGNSA. The CDR3 consists of 14 residues. The entire variable domain, with the rest obtained from reference TRBV7-2 and TRBJ2-5, is as follows: GAGVSQSPSNKVTEKGKDVELRCDPISGHTALYWYRQSLGQGLEFLIYFQGNSAPDKSGLPSDRFSAERTGGSVSTLTIQRTQQEDSAVYLCASSSSGMQETQYFGPGTRLLVL.

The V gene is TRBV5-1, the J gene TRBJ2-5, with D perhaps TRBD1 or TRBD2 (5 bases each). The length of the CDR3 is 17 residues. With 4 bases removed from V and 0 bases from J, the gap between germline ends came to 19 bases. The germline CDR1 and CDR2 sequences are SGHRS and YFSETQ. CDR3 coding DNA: TGCGCCAGCAGCCTGGGGACCGGGGCTTGGTACCAAGAGACCCAGTACTTC. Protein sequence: CASSLGTGAWYQETQYF.

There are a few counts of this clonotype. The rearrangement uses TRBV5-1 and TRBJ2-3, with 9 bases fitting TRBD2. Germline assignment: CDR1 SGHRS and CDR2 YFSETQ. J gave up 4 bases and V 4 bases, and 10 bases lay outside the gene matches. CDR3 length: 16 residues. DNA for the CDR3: TGCGCCAGCAGCCCGCTTGGCGGGGGGGCGTCAGATACGCAGTATTTT. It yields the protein CASSPLGGGASDTQYF.

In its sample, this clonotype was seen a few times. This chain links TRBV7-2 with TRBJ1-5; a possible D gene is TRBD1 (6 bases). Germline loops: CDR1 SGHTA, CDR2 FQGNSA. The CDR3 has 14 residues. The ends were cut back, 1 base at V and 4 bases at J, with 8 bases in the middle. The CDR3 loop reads CASSLDRANQPQHF. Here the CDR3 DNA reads TGTGCCAGCAGCTTAGACAGGGCGAATCAGCCCCAGCATTTT.

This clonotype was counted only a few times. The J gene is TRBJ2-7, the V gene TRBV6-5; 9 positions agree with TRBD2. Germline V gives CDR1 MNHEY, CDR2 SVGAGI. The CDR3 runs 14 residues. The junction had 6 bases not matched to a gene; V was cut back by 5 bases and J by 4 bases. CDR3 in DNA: TGTGCCAGCAGTCCTCGCGGGGGGGCTTACGAGCAGTACTTC. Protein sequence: CASSPRGGAYEQYF.

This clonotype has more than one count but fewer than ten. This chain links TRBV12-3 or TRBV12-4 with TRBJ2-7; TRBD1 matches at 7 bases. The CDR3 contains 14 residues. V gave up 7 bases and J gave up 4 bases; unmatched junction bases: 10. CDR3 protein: CASNEQGSRYEQYF. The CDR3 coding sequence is TGTGCCAGCAACGAACAGGGGAGTAGGTACGAGCAGTACTTC.

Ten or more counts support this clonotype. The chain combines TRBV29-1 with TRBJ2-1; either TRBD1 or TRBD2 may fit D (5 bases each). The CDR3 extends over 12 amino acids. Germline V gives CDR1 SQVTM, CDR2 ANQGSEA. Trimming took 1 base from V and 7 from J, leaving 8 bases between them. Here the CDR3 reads CSVEGWGNEQFF. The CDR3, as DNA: TGCAGCGTTGAAGGCTGGGGGAATGAGCAGTTCTTC.

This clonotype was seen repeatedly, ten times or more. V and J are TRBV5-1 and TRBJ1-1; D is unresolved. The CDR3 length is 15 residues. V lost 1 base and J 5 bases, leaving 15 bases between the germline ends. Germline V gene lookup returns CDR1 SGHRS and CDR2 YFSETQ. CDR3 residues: CASSLSRRDGTEAFF. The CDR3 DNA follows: TGCGCCAGCAGCTTGAGTAGGAGGGATGGGACTGAAGCTTTCTTT.

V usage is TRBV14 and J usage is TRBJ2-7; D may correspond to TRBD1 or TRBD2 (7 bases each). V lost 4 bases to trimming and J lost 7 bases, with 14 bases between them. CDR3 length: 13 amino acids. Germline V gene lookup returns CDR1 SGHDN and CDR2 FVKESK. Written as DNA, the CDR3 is TGTGCCAGCAGCCCACAGGGGCGGGAGGAGCAGTACTTC. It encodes CASSPQGREEQYF.

The CDR3 here is CASSPAGAITDTQYF. The CDR3 DNA sequence: TGTGCCAGCAGTCCCGCGGGGGCAATCACAGATACGCAGTATTTT. The chain joins TRBV6-5 to TRBJ2-3; weak D call: TRBD2 (7 bases). The CDR3 runs to 15 residues. The germline gives CDR1 MNHEY, CDR2 SVGAGI. With 5 bases removed from V and 2 bases from J, the gap between germline ends came to 14 bases.

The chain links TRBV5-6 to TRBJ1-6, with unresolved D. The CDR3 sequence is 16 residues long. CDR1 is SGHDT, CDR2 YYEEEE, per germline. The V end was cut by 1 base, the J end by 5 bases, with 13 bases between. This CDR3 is CASSLPQYGDNSPLHF. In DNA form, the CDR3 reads TGTGCCAGCAGCTTGCCCCAGTACGGGGATAATTCACCCCTCCACTTT.

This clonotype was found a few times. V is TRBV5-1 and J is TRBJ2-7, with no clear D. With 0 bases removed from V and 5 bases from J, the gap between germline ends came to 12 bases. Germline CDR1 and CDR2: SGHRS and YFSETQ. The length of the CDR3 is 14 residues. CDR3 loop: CASSLVRSGDEQYF. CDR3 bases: TGCGCCAGCAGCTTGGTGAGGTCTGGTGACGAGCAGTACTTC.

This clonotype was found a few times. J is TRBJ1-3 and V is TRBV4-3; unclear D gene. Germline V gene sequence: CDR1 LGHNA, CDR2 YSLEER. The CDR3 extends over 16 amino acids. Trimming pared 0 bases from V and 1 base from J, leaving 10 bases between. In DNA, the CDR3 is TGCGCCAGCAGCCAAGATGGAGGCGCGTCTGGAAACACCATATATTTT. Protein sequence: CASSQDGGASGNTIYF.

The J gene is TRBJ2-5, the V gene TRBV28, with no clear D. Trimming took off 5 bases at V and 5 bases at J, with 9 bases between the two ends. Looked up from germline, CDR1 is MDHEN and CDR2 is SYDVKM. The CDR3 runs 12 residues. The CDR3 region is CASSGVSETQYF. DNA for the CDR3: TGTGCCAGCAGTGGGGTTTCTGAGACCCAGTACTTC.

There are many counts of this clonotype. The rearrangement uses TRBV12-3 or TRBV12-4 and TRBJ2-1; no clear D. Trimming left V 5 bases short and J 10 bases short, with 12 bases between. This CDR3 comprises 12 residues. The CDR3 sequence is CASSTRTGEQFF. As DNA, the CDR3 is TGTGCCAGCAGTACCCGGACCGGCGAGCAGTTCTTC.

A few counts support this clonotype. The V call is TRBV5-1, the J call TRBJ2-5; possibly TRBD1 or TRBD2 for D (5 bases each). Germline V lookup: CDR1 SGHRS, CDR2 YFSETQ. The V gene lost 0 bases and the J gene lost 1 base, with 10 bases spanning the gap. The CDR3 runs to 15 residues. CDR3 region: CASSLEVGPQETQYF. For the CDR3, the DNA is TGCGCCAGCAGCTTGGAGGTGGGACCCCAAGAGACCCAGTACTTC.